The rows below give T cell receptor beta chains drawn from one sample of a study of T cells after yellow fever vaccination. TCRdb re-called the 5' RACE reads through MiXCR, storing one row per CDR3 protein. This repertoire shows around 30,000 distinct CDR3 sequences, 6.3% found once; its top ten account for 20% to 30%. The specimen comprised PBMCs, either bulk or a sorted T-cell subset (CD4+, CD8+, memory, or dextramer-sorted; not recorded which), sampled on the day of the yellow fever booster vaccination. All receptors come from a young man who received the YFV17D yellow fever vaccine. The CDR3 runs from the conserved cysteine through the conserved F or W. The D gene is left open where the match is weak. The size field is filled for only some rows; it gives once, few, many or a size class.

D,size,V,J,DNA,CDR3
.,many,TRBV6-5,TRBJ1-5,TGTGCCAGCAGGTCGGGGACTGGCAATCAGCCCCAGCATTTT,CASRSGTGNQPQHF
TRBD1,many,TRBV7-9,TRBJ2-3,TGTGCCAGCAGCTTAAGCGCAAGACAGGGGAGAGGAGATACGCAGTATTTT,CASSLSARQGRGDTQYF
TRBD2,.,TRBV5-5,TRBJ2-1,TGTGCCAGCAGCTTAGCGGGAGACGGGGATGAGCAGTTCTTC,CASSLAGDGDEQFF
TRBD1,many,TRBV12-3/TRBV12-4,TRBJ2-7,TGTGCCAGCAGTGAAAACAGGGGGTACGGCGAGCAGTACTTC,CASSENRGYGEQYF
.,many,TRBV10-3,TRBJ2-2,TGTGCCATCAGTCGGTTAGCGGCGAACACCGGGGAGCTGTTTTTT,CAISRLAANTGELFF
.,many,TRBV4-2,TRBJ2-5,TGTGCCAGCAGCCAAGGGTCGGGGCGGGAGACCCAGTACTTC,CASSQGSGRETQYF
TRBD1,.,TRBV7-8,TRBJ2-7,TGTGCCAGCAGCTTAAACAGGGGCTACGAGCAGTACTTC,CASSLNRGYEQYF
.,.,TRBV7-6,TRBJ2-1,TGTGCCTCCGACCACGCGTCTAAGGAGGGCTCCTACAATGAGCAGTTCTTC,CASDHASKEGSYNEQFF
.,.,TRBV19,TRBJ1-5,TGTGCCAGTAGTATAGAAAGGGCGAATCAGCCCCAGCATTTT,CASSIERANQPQHF
.,few,TRBV7-9,TRBJ2-2,TGTGCCAGCGGACAATCGAACACCGGGGAGCTGTTTTTT,CASGQSNTGELFF
.,.,TRBV20-1,TRBJ1-5,TGCAGTGCAGCGTGGGGTCGCAATCAGCCCCAGCATTTT,CSAAWGRNQPQHF
TRBD1,many,TRBV24-1,TRBJ2-1,TGTGCCACCAGTGATCCTTTATTACTACAGGGGGCGGATGAGCAGTTCTTC,CATSDPLLLQGADEQFF
.,many,TRBV10-3,TRBJ2-5,TGTGCCACCGGGACTTTAGGCGGGGAACAAGAGACCCAGTACTTC,CATGTLGGEQETQYF
TRBD1,many,TRBV28,TRBJ2-7,TGTGCCAGCAGGGCCGGGACAGGGGTGTACGAGCAGTACTTC,CASRAGTGVYEQYF
.,many,TRBV6-6,TRBJ1-5,TGTGCCACAGCAATCAGGGGCGGACAGCCCCAGCATTTT,CATAIRGGQPQHF
TRBD1,many,TRBV5-1,TRBJ2-3,TGCGCCAGCAGCAAAGACAGGGGGAGCACAGATACGCAGTATTTT,CASSKDRGSTDTQYF
TRBD1,many,TRBV2,TRBJ2-7,TGTGCCAGCAGTCGCACTTGGGGGCAGGGGGCTTTCTACGAGCAGTACTTC,CASSRTWGQGAFYEQYF
.,few,TRBV7-2,TRBJ1-3,TGTGCCAGCAGCTCCAGGATCTCTGGAAACACCATATATTTT,CASSSRISGNTIYF
.,many,TRBV20-1,TRBJ2-3,TGCAGTGCTAGACACGGGAACTCAGATACGCAGTATTTT,CSARHGNSDTQYF
.,many,TRBV30,TRBJ1-6,TGTGCCTGGGGTGGACAGTTTAATTCACCCCTCCACTTT,CAWGGQFNSPLHF
.,many,TRBV4-3,TRBJ1-5,TGCGCCAGCAGCCAAGACGAGGGGCTCGGTCAGCCCCAGCATTTT,CASSQDEGLGQPQHF
.,.,TRBV11-2,TRBJ1-2,TGTGCCAGCAGCCCCCATGCGGGGTTGGGCTATGGCTACACCTTC,CASSPHAGLGYGYTF
TRBD1,few,TRBV20-1,TRBJ1-5,TGCAGTGCTAGCGCCAGAAAGGGGACAGCAAGAGGAGGCCCCCAGCATTTT,CSASARKGTARGGPQHF
TRBD2,many,TRBV4-2,TRBJ2-3,TGTGCCAGCAGCCCGGACGGACTAGCGAAATCTTATACGCAGTATTTT,CASSPDGLAKSYTQYF